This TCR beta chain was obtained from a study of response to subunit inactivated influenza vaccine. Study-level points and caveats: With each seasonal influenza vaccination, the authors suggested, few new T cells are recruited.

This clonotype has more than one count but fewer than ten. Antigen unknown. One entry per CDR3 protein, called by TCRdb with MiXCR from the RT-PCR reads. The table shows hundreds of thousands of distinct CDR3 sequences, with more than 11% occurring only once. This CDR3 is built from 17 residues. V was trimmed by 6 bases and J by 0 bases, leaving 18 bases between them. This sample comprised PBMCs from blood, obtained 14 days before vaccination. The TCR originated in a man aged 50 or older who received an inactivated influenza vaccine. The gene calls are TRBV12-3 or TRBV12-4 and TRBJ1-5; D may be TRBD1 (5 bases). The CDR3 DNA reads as TGTGCCAGCAGCCTTAGGGGCCCAAGTTATAGCAATCAGCCCCAGCATTTT. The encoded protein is CASSLRGPSYSNQPQHF.